This T cell receptor beta chain was sequenced for a study of cytomegalovirus exposure and HLA in healthy donors. The CDR3 contains 15 residues. The V gene's germline CDR1 is LGHNA and CDR2 YSLEER. Deletions cut 0 bases from V and 2 bases from J, with 7 bases between. Amplification used 60 Vbeta primers and 13 Jbeta primers. Here immunoSEQ multiplex PCR was the method, and the copy in TCRdb shows in-frame clones only, minus some. The data contain fewer than 130,000 clones, less than 85% of them singletons. This rearrangement joins TRBV4-3 to TRBJ1-4; TRBD1 might be the D (5 bases). Sequencing was done on a sample of PBMCs. The sequence came from a man under 40 in good health and CMV-seropositive. DNA of the CDR3: TGCGCCAGCAGCCAAGAGGGGGGGACTAATGAAAAACTGTTTTTT. Its protein is CASSQEGGTNEKLFF.